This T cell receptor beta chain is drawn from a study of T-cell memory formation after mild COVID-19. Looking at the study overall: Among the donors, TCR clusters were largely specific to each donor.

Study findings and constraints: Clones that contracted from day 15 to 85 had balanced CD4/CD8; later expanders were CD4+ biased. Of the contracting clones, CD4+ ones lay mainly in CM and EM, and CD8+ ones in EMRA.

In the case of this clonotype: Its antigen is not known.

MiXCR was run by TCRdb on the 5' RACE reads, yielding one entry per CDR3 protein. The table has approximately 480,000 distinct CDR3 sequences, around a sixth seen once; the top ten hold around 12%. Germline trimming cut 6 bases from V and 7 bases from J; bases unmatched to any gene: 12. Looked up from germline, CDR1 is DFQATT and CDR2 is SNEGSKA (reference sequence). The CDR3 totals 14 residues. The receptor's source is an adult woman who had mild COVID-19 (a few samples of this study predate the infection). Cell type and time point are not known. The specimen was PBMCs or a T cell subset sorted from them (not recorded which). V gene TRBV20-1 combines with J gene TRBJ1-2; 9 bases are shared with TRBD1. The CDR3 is CSARRDRESSGYTF. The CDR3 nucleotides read TGCAGTGCACGACGGGACAGGGAATCCTCTGGCTACACCTTC.